These 9 T cell receptor beta chains were all obtained from the same sample, sequenced in a study of blood T cell repertoires in COVID-19. Profiled with immunoSEQ multiplex PCR; TCRdb holds only in-frame clones, not every one. The repertoire holds 100,000 or so clones, just under 85% seen once, with roughly an eighth in the top ten. The sequenced sample consisted of peripheral blood. The receptor set was obtained from a man aged 45-65 years with active or convalescent COVID-19.

J is TRBJ2-2 and V is TRBV3-1 (or the pseudogene TRBV3-2); a weak D match, TRBD2 (5 bases). This CDR3 comprises 13 residues. Germline values: CDR1 LGHDT, CDR2 YNNKEL (reference sequence). V dropped 4 bases and J dropped 6 bases, with 9 bases sitting between them. The CDR3 loop reads CASSPSGSGELFF. CDR3 DNA: TGTGCCAGCAGCCCCTCGGGGTCCGGGGAGCTGTTTTTT.

The rearrangement links TRBV28 to TRBJ1-2; 10 nucleotides align to TRBD1. The J segment lost 5 bases and the V segment lost 4 bases, leaving 13 bases of the junction unmatched. CDR1 is MDHEN, CDR2 SYDVKM, per germline. This CDR3 has 17 residues. Here the CDR3 DNA reads TGTGCCAGCAGTTCTCTCCGGACAGGGGGAGAGGGGTATGGCTACACCTTC. This translates into CASSSLRTGGEGYGYTF.

V and J are TRBV30 and TRBJ1-5; no clear D. CDR1 is GTSNPN and CDR2 is SVGIG in the germline V gene (reference sequence). This CDR3 is 17 amino acids long. V lost 0 bases and J lost 2, with 17 bases in between. The CDR3 region has the DNA TGTGCCTGGAGTGTACGAGGAGACCTTCTAGGCAATCAGCCCCAGCATTTT. This encodes CAWSVRGDLLGNQPQHF.

This clone was seen more than once but under ten times. V gene TRBV28 combines with J gene TRBJ2-7; D is ambiguous. From germline, CDR1 is MDHEN and CDR2 SYDVKM. Trimming took off 7 bases at V and 4 bases at J, with 14 bases between the two ends. This CDR3 is built from 13 residues. CDR3 protein: CASTAANGYEQYF. DNA for the CDR3: TGTGCCAGCACTGCGGCCAATGGTTACGAGCAGTACTTC.

V gene TRBV19 combines with J gene TRBJ1-2; 10 bases fit TRBD1. This CDR3 has 18 residues. The V and J ends lost 5 bases and 0 bases, in that order; junction bases with no gene match: 12. The V gene's germline CDR1 is LNHDA and CDR2 SQIVND (reference sequence). The CDR3 coding sequence is TGTGCCAGTAGTTACTCACCGGGACAGGGGTCGGCTAACTATGGCTACACCTTC. Residues: CASSYSPGQGSANYGYTF. Drawing the rest from reference TRBV19 and TRBJ1-2, the complete variable domain is DGGITQSPKYLFRKEGQNVTLSCEQNLNHDAMYWYRQDPGQGLRLIYYSQIVNDFQKGDIAEGYSVSREKKESFPLTVTSAQKNPTAFYLCASSYSPGQGSANYGYTFGSGTRLTVV.

The genes are TRBV5-1 and TRBJ1-5; D perhaps matches TRBD1 (6 bases). The CDR3 runs 17 residues. Trimming removed 1 base at V and 2 bases at J, with 16 bases between. The V gene's germline CDR1 is SGHRS and CDR2 YFSETQ. CDR3 region: CASSLRPTGVGNQPQHF. DNA for the CDR3: TGCGCCAGCAGCTTGCGCCCGACAGGTGTAGGCAATCAGCCCCAGCATTTT.

This chain joins TRBV15 and TRBJ2-1, with 9 bases lining up with TRBD1. Germline V gene lookup returns CDR1 LNHNV and CDR2 YYDKDF (reference sequence). This CDR3 is built from 15 residues. V was clipped by 9 bases and J by 3 bases; unmatched bases: 9. For the CDR3, the DNA is TGTGCCACGTCCTCGAGGACAGGGGACTACAATGAGCAGTTCTTC. Its translation: CATSSRTGDYNEQFF.

Here the CDR3 reads CASSLTGTGDEQYF. The CDR3 bases are TGTGCCAGCAGCTTAACCGGGACAGGGGACGAGCAGTACTTC. This chain uses TRBV5-6 with TRBJ2-7; 10 bases align to TRBD1. With V trimmed by 2 bases and J by 5 bases, 4 bases remained unmatched. Germline V lookup: CDR1 SGHDT, CDR2 YYEEEE. This CDR3 is built from 14 residues.

The J gene is TRBJ2-3, the V gene TRBV28, with TRBD2 identical over 8 bases. The CDR3 consists of 15 residues. With 6 bases clipped from V and 0 bases from J, the junction kept 5 bases outside the gene matches. Germline CDR1 and CDR2: MDHEN and SYDVKM. This CDR3 is CASSTTSGSTDTQYF. The CDR3 DNA is TGTGCCAGCAGCACCACTAGCGGTAGCACAGATACGCAGTATTTT.